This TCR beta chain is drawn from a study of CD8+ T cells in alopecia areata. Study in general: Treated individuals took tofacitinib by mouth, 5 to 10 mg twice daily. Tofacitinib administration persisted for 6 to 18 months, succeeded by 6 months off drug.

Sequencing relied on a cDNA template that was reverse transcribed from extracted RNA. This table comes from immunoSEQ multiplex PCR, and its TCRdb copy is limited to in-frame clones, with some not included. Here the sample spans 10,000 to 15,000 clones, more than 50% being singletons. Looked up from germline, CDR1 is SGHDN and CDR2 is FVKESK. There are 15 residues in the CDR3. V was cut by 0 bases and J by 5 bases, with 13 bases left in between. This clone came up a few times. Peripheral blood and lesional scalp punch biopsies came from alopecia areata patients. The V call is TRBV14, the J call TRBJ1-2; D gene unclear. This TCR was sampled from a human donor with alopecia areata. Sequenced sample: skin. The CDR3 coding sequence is TGTGCCAGCAGCCAAGAACCCATTACATTTTATGGCTACACCTTC. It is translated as CASSQEPITFYGYTF.